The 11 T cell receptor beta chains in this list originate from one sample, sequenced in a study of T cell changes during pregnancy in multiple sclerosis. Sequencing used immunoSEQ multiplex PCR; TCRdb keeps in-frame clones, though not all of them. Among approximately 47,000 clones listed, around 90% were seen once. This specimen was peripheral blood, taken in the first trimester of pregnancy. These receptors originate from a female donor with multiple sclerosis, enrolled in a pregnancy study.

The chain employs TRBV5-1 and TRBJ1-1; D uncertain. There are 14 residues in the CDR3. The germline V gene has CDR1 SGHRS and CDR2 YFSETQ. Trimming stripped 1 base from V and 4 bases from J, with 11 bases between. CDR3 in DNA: TGCGCCAGCAGCTTGAAGATTGCAGGCACTGAAGCTTTCTTT. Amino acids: CASSLKIAGTEAFF.

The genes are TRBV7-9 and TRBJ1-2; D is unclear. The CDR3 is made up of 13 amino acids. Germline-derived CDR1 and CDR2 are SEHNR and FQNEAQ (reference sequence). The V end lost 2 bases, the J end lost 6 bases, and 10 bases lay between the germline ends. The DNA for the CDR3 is TGTGCCAGCAGCTTATTTTCTGAGAATGGCTACACCTTC. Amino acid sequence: CASSLFSENGYTF.

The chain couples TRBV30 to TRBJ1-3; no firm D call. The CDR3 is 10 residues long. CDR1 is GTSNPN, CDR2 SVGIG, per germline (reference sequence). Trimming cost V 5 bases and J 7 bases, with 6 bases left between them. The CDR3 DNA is TGTGCCTGGCAACTGAACACCATATATTTT. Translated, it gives CAWQLNTIYF.

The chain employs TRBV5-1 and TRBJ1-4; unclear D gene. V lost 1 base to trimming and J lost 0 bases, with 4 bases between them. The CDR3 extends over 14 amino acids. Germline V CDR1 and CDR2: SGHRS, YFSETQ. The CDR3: CASSLTTTNEKLFF. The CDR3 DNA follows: TGCGCCAGCAGCTTGACAACAACTAATGAAAAACTGTTTTTT.

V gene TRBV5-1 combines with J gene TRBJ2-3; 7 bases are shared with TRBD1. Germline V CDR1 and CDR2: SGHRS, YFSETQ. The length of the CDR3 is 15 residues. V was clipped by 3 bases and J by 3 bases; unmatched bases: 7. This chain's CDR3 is CASSSKLQGTDTQYF. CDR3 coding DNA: TGCGCCAGCAGCTCTAAATTACAGGGGACAGATACGCAGTATTTT.

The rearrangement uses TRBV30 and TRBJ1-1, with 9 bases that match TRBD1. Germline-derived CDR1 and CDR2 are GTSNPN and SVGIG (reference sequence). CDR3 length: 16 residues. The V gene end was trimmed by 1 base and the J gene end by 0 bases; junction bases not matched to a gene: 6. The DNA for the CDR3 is TGTGCCTGGAGTGAGGGACAGGGCGGGTTGAACACTGAAGCTTTCTTT. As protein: CAWSEGQGGLNTEAFF.

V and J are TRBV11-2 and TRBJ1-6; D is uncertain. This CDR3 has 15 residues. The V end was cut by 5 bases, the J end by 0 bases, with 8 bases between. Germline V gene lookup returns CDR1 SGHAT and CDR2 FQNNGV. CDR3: CASSPGFSYNSPLHF. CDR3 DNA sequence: TGTGCCAGCAGCCCGGGATTCTCCTATAATTCACCCCTCCACTTT. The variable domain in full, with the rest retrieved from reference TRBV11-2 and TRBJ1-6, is EAGVAQSPRYKIIEKRQSVAFWCNPISGHATLYWYQQILGQGPKLLIQFQNNGVVDDSQLPKDRFSAERLKGVDSTLKIQPAKLEDSAVYLCASSPGFSYNSPLHFGNGTRLTVT.

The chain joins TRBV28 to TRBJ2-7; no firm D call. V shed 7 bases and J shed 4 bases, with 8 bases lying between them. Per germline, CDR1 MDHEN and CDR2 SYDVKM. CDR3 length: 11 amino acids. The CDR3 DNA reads TGTGCCAGCACTCATCGGTACGAGCAGTACTTC. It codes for CASTHRYEQYF.

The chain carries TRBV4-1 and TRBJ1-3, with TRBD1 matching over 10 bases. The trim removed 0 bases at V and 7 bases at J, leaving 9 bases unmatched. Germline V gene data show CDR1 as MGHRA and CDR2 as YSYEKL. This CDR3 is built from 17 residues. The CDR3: CASSQEGSDRGTNTIYF. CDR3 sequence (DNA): TGCGCCAGCAGCCAAGAAGGGTCGGACAGGGGGACGAACACCATATATTTT.

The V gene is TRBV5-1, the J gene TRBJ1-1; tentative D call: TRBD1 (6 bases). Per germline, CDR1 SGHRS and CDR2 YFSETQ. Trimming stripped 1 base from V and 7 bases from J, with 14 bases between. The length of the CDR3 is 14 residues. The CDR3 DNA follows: TGCGCCAGCAGCTTGTACCAGGGGCTTGGTGAAGCTTTCTTT. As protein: CASSLYQGLGEAFF.

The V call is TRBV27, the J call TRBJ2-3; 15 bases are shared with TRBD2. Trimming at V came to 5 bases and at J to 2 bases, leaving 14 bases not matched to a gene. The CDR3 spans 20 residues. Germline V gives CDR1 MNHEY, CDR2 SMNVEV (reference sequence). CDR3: CASSGPGLAGGPKYTDTQYF. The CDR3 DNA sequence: TGTGCCAGCAGTGGACCGGGACTAGCGGGGGGCCCTAAATACACAGATACGCAGTATTTT.